This T cell receptor beta chain stems from a study of Ad26.COV2.S vaccination and SARS-CoV-2 variants. Study-wide results and limits: Recipients of vaccine and of placebo showed similar breadth of their non-spike TCR repertoires. The analyses of TCR breadth and depth may have understated the size of total T cell responses. Post-vaccination breadth of spike-specific CD8+ and CD4+ T cell responses was reportedly substantial.

A note on this clone: Its antigen remains unknown. A read error may account for a junction end that differs from germline.

This CDR3 spans 15 amino acids. Germline V lookup: CDR1 SSHAT, CDR2 FNYEAQ (reference sequence). The sample's treatment: approximately 18 received Ad26.COV2.S at low or high dose, single or two shots; about five received placebo; per-sample allocation not given. Samples came from day 63 after the first vaccine or placebo injection. Aged 18-55 years, donor was enrolled in Boston around 2020. The assay was immunoSEQ multiplex PCR, and TCRdb's table has in-frame clones only and misses some. The sample includes 200,000 to 300,000 clones, more than 75% seen only once; the top ten take about 10%. The source material was peripheral blood, sampled in a trial of Ad26.COV2.S vaccine versus placebo. The origin of this receptor is a person between 18 and 59 years old who received the Ad26.COV2.S COVID-19 vaccine or a placebo. The chain has TRBV7-7 and TRBJ2-7, with 9 bases fitting TRBD1. The chain's CDR3 is CASSRGTGTSYEQYF. In DNA, the CDR3 is TGTGCTAGCAGCCGCGGGACAGGGACATCCTACGAGCAGTACTTC.